This entry is about one TCR beta chain. The antigen is undetermined. Measured with immunoSEQ multiplex PCR; TCRdb has only the in-frame clones, and not every one. The sample contains around 18,000 clones, 65% to 80% of which appear only once. The CDR3 consists of 12 residues. Germline CDR1 reads MNHEY; CDR2 reads SVGAGI. V was pared by 0 bases and J by 13 bases, with 10 bases between. This specimen belongs to a study of OX40 agonist ivuxolimab in advanced cancers. Study as a whole: Patients received ivuxolimab, an agonistic anti-OX40 (CD134) antibody. Dose-escalation cases comprised hepatocellular carcinoma, melanoma, renal cell or head and neck cancer. Study-wide findings and caveats: Expanded peripheral T-cell antigen specificity went undetermined. Relatively little clonal expansion, among the lowest observed, appeared in partial responders at 0.1-3.0 mg/kg.

The receptor was derived from an adult with an advanced solid tumor such as melanoma, head and neck, liver or kidney cancer. The sequenced sample was CD4+ or CD8+ T cells sorted from blood, obtained in a trial of the OX40 agonist ivuxolimab. The chain links TRBV6-5 to TRBJ2-1, with D maybe TRBD2 (7 bases). This CDR3 reads CASSYSGGDQFF. As DNA, the CDR3 is TGTGCCAGCAGTTACTCAGGGGGGGACCAGTTCTTC.